The clone carrying this T cell receptor (beta chain) turned up a few times. What it binds is not known. The entry originates in a study of cytomegalovirus exposure and HLA in healthy donors. Study at large: An earlier analysis found 117 million unique TCR beta sequences from around 180 million T cells. Findings and caveats of the study: In a later analysis, TCR beta V- and J-gene trimming was associated with a missense DCLRE1C variant. Only CMV serostatus was available as immune exposure information. Sequencing artifact likely explains a cluster of highly shared sequence variants.

CDR1 and CDR2 (germline): LNHDA, SQIVND (reference sequence). This CDR3 is built from 14 residues. With 3 bases clipped from V and 7 bases from J, the junction kept 6 bases outside the gene matches. Primers: 60 Vbeta forward and 13 Jbeta reverse. Data came from immunoSEQ multiplex PCR; TCRdb stores just in-frame clones and leaves some out. This table has 150,000 to 200,000 clones, about 75% appearing once. The J gene is TRBJ2-1, the V gene TRBV19; 7 nucleotides agree with TRBD2. The receptor was derived from a female donor in good health and CMV-seronegative. The sample was PBMCs. The CDR3 DNA is TGTGCCAGTAGTATCCTAGCGGCTAAAAATGAGCAGTTCTTC. Residues: CASSILAAKNEQFF.